Below, one T cell receptor (beta chain) is given with its context. The antigen is unknown. TCR beta CDR3 sequences were amplified from RNA transcripts. TCR CDR3 underwent first-round RT-PCR with the HTBI primer set. MiXCR was run by TCRdb on the multiplex PCR reads, yielding one entry per CDR3 protein. The sample lists 350,000 or so distinct CDR3 sequences, about a sixth occurring once. This CDR3 spans 12 amino acids. Deletions cut 5 bases from V and 8 bases from J, with 10 bases between. Germline V gene data show CDR1 as MDHEN and CDR2 as SYDVKM. The sample comes from a study of T cells in Graves' hyperthyroidism and ophthalmopathy. General study findings and limits: Blood also showed most of the thyroid clonotypes that were expanded above 0.001.

This rearrangement joins TRBV28 to TRBJ1-5, with unresolved D. The TCR was taken from a woman between 35 and 50 years old with Graves' ophthalmopathy. Sample: blood. The CDR3 DNA is TGTGCCAGCAGTCCCGCTATTAAGCCCCAGCATTTT. Protein sequence: CASSPAIKPQHF.